What follows are 25 T cell receptor beta chains derived from one specimen sequenced in a study of T-cell reconstitution after alpha-beta-depleted transplantation in children. Molecular barcoding with unique molecular identifiers was used for the TCRbeta library. TCRdb processed the PCR reads anew with MiXCR; each CDR3 protein has one entry. The data contain 670,000 or so distinct CDR3 sequences, under 15% of them seen just once; the ten biggest clones take up around 0.76%. This material consisted of PBMCs, taken before TCRalphabeta/CD19-depleted stem cell transplant. These receptors all stem from a girl under 10 years old with congenital amegakaryocytic thrombocytopenia, due to receive a stem cell transplant.

This clonotype was found a few times. The chain links TRBV5-1 to TRBJ2-7, with D maybe TRBD2 (6 bases). The CDR3 extends over 12 amino acids. The V end was cut by 7 bases, the J end by 2 bases, with 10 bases between. Germline V CDR1 and CDR2: SGHRS, YFSETQ. The CDR3 region has the DNA TGCGCCAGCCATTCGGGGGCCTACGAGCAGTACTTC. Its translation: CASHSGAYEQYF.

In this sample, this clonotype turned up many times. The chain links TRBV5-1 to TRBJ1-1, with D uncertain. V was trimmed by 2 bases and J by 0 bases, leaving 11 bases between them. CDR3 length: 15 residues. CDR1 SGHRS and CDR2 YFSETQ come from the germline V gene. The DNA for the CDR3 is TGCGCCAGCAGCTTATCATACGGCCTGAACACTGAAGCTTTCTTT. It is translated as CASSLSYGLNTEAFF.

The chain joins TRBV12-3 or TRBV12-4 to TRBJ2-7, with TRBD1 as a possible D gene (6 bases). This CDR3 has 13 residues. Trimming removed 7 bases from V and 5 bases from J, with 15 bases in between. The CDR3 DNA reads as TGTGCCAGCACCGACACAGGGCTCGACGAGCAGTACTTC. Translation: CASTDTGLDEQYF.

This clonotype was recorded many times. This chain joins TRBV2 and TRBJ2-3; D ambiguous. V lost 8 bases and J 6 bases, leaving 12 bases between the germline ends. The CDR3 totals 12 residues. Germline CDR1 and CDR2: SNHLY and FYNNEI. CDR3 residues: CASSMIGDTQYF. Written as DNA, the CDR3 is TGTGCCAGCTCCATGATTGGCGATACGCAGTATTTT.

This clonotype was counted between two and nine times. This rearrangement joins TRBV20-1 to TRBJ2-1; possible D gene TRBD1, 6 bases. The CDR3 is 11 amino acids. CDR1 DFQATT and CDR2 SNEGSKA come from the germline V gene (reference sequence). The ends were cut back, 2 bases at V and 10 bases at J, with 9 bases in the middle. As DNA, the CDR3 is TGCAGTGCTAGATCGACAGGCGAGCAGTTCTTC. This sequence encodes CSARSTGEQFF.

The V and J genes are TRBV28 and TRBJ2-7; unclear D gene. CDR1 is MDHEN and CDR2 is SYDVKM in the germline V gene. CDR3 length equals 14 residues. V dropped 6 bases and J dropped 2 bases, with 14 bases sitting between them. CDR3 residues: CASSPIVGTYEQYF. The CDR3 DNA is TGTGCCAGCAGCCCTATAGTTGGCACCTACGAGCAGTACTTC.

This clonotype was seen repeatedly, ten times or more. The V call is TRBV20-1, the J call TRBJ2-7; D call uncertain. Germline V gene lookup returns CDR1 DFQATT and CDR2 SNEGSKA (reference sequence). The germline V and J ends were trimmed by 5 bases and 6 bases, with 23 bases remaining between them. The length of the CDR3 is 15 residues. Here the CDR3 DNA reads TGCAGTGCTGTTCGACCGCTTTCGGACCCAAGCGAGCAGTACTTC. Translating it yields CSAVRPLSDPSEQYF.

This clonotype was observed at least ten times. The chain uses TRBV7-8 and TRBJ2-7; tentative D call: TRBD2 (5 bases). The CDR3 has 14 residues. Germline CDR1 reads SGHVS; CDR2 reads FQNEAQ. V lost 1 base and J 0 bases, leaving 7 bases between the germline ends. CDR3 nucleotides: TGTGCCAGCAGCTTAGTACGGGGCTCCTACGAGCAGTACTTC. It yields the protein CASSLVRGSYEQYF.

The chain has TRBV28 and TRBJ2-5, with D perhaps matching TRBD1 (5 bases). CDR1 is MDHEN and CDR2 is SYDVKM in the germline V gene. The CDR3 extends over 14 amino acids. The ends were cut back, 6 bases at V and 5 bases at J, with 16 bases in the middle. CDR3: CASSLDKKGETQYF. CDR3 coding DNA: TGTGCCAGCAGCCTGGACAAAAAAGGGGAGACCCAGTACTTC.

This clonotype occurred many times. The J gene is TRBJ2-1, the V gene TRBV7-2; TRBD2 aligns across 13 bases. The CDR3 totals 16 residues. The germline V gene has CDR1 SGHTA and CDR2 FQGNSA. The V and J ends lost 4 bases and 9 bases, in that order; junction bases with no gene match: 9. The DNA of the CDR3 is TGTGCCAGCAGCTCATGGACTAGCGGGAGTAAGGGTGAGCAGTTCTTC. Protein: CASSSWTSGSKGEQFF.

This clonotype was seen many times. The rearrangement uses TRBV29-1 and TRBJ1-2, with unresolved D. With 5 bases removed from V and 7 bases from J, the gap between germline ends came to 23 bases. This CDR3 has 15 amino acids. Germline-derived CDR1 and CDR2 are SQVTM and ANQGSEA. In DNA, the CDR3 is TGCAGCGTTAATTCGGGTGAGATGTCCGGACCTGGCTACACCTTC. Protein sequence: CSVNSGEMSGPGYTF.

This clonotype occurred many times. J is TRBJ2-7 and V is TRBV29-1; a weak D match, TRBD2 (6 bases). CDR3 size: 12 residues. The V and J ends lost 6 bases and 3 bases respectively, with 12 bases between them. Germline V gene sequence: CDR1 SQVTM, CDR2 ANQGSEA. The CDR3 DNA follows: TGCAGCGTCGGGGGACTGAACTACGAGCAGTACTTC. It codes for CSVGGLNYEQYF.

The genes are TRBV29-1 and TRBJ2-7, with TRBD2 identical over 8 bases. With 1 base clipped from V and 0 bases from J, the junction kept 2 bases outside the gene matches. This CDR3 spans 14 amino acids. Germline-derived CDR1 and CDR2 are SQVTM and ANQGSEA. CDR3 region: CSVEGAGDSYEQYF. The CDR3 coding sequence is TGCAGCGTTGAAGGAGCGGGAGACTCCTACGAGCAGTACTTC.

This chain links TRBV7-9 with TRBJ1-2; 9 nucleotides align to TRBD1. Germline values: CDR1 SEHNR, CDR2 FQNEAQ (reference sequence). Unmatched junction bases numbered 12, after V lost 5 bases and J lost 8 bases. This CDR3 region has 15 residues. This CDR3 reads CASSQGTGSSKGYTF. CDR3 bases: TGTGCCAGCAGCCAGGGGACAGGGTCGAGTAAGGGCTACACCTTC.

The sample holds many counts of this clonotype. The V call is TRBV28, the J call TRBJ2-7; no reliable D call. Trimming took off 6 bases at V and 3 bases at J, with 21 bases between the two ends. CDR1 and CDR2 (germline): MDHEN, SYDVKM. The CDR3 loop spans 16 amino acids. The CDR3, as DNA: TGTGCCAGCAGCCCAATTATCTGGACGGCGGACTACGAGCAGTACTTC. As protein: CASSPIIWTADYEQYF.

At least ten counts were recorded for this clonotype. The chain combines TRBV6-5 with TRBJ2-3; D unresolved. Per germline, CDR1 MNHEY and CDR2 SVGAGI. This CDR3 is 13 amino acids long. The V end lost 2 bases, the J end lost 2 bases, and 5 bases lay between the germline ends. Written as DNA, the CDR3 is TGTGCCAGCAGTTACCTGACCACAGATACGCAGTATTTT. Its translation is CASSYLTTDTQYF.

This clonotype was detected only once. The rearrangement links TRBV7-9 to TRBJ1-5; possible D gene TRBD1, 6 bases. V lost 4 bases to trimming and J lost 6 bases, with 13 bases between them. The CDR3 is 14 residues long. Germline V gene sequence: CDR1 SEHNR, CDR2 FQNEAQ (reference sequence). Here the CDR3 reads CASSYTGSGQPQHF. CDR3 coding DNA: TGTGCCAGCAGCTACACAGGGTCCGGTCAGCCCCAGCATTTT. The full variable domain, completed using reference TRBV7-9 and TRBJ1-5, is DTGVSQNPRHKITKRGQNVTFRCDPISEHNRLYWYRQTLGQGPEFLTYFQNEAQLEKSRLLSDRFSAERPKGSFSTLEIQRTEQGDSAMYLCASSYTGSGQPQHFGDGTRLSIL.

At least ten counts were recorded for this clonotype. V is TRBV29-1 and J is TRBJ2-1, with 14 bases lining up with TRBD2. The CDR3 consists of 16 residues. J lost 6 bases, V lost 3 bases, and 7 bases had no gene match. CDR1 and CDR2 (germline): SQVTM, ANQGSEA. The CDR3 loop is CSVEGLAGVPINEQFF. In DNA form, the CDR3 reads TGCAGCGTTGAGGGACTAGCGGGAGTCCCTATCAATGAGCAGTTCTTC.

This clonotype appeared many times. This sequence joins TRBV28 and TRBJ2-1, with 10 nucleotides matching TRBD2. Germline-derived CDR1 and CDR2 are MDHEN and SYDVKM. With V trimmed by 3 bases and J by 15 bases, 11 bases remained unmatched. The CDR3 runs to 14 residues. CDR3 amino acids: CASSFRLLAGMSFF. CDR3 coding DNA: TGTGCCAGCAGTTTTCGTTTACTAGCGGGGATGTCGTTCTTC. Filled out from reference TRBV28 and TRBJ2-1, the complete variable domain reads DVKVTQSSRYLVKRTGEKVFLECVQDMDHENMFWYRQDPGLGLRLIYFSYDVKMKEKGDIPEGYSVSREKKERFSLILESASTNQTSMYLCASSFRLLAGMSFFGPGTRLTVL.

The J gene is TRBJ1-3, the V gene TRBV5-1, with D perhaps TRBD1 (6 bases). This CDR3 is built from 16 residues. CDR1 is SGHRS and CDR2 is YFSETQ in the germline V gene. Between the trimmed V and J ends, which lost 2 bases and 0 bases, there was a span of 12 bases. CDR3 bases: TGCGCCAGCAGCTTATCTTCAGGGGTCTCTGGAAACACCATATATTTT. Protein: CASSLSSGVSGNTIYF. Full variable domain (outside the CDR3, taken from reference TRBV5-1 and TRBJ1-3): KAGVTQTPRYLIKTRGQQVTLSCSPISGHRSVSWYQQTPGQGLQFLFEYFSETQRNKGNFPGRFSGRQFSNSRSEMNVSTLELGDSALYLCASSLSSGVSGNTIYFGEGSWLTVV.

This chain uses TRBV28 with TRBJ1-3, with D tentatively TRBD1 (5 bases). Germline V gene data show CDR1 as MDHEN and CDR2 as SYDVKM. The CDR3 is 15 amino acids. V lost 4 bases and J lost 3, with 13 bases in between. Written as DNA, the CDR3 is TGTGCCAGCAGTTCCGGGGGGGGGGATGGAAACACCATATATTTT. Protein product: CASSSGGGDGNTIYF. Drawing the rest from reference TRBV28 and TRBJ1-3, the complete variable domain is DVKVTQSSRYLVKRTGEKVFLECVQDMDHENMFWYRQDPGLGLRLIYFSYDVKMKEKGDIPEGYSVSREKKERFSLILESASTNQTSMYLCASSSGGGDGNTIYFGEGSWLTVV.

This clonotype occurred many times. The chain employs TRBV5-1 and TRBJ1-4; tentative D call: TRBD1 (5 bases). Trimming shortened V by 0 bases and J by 0 bases, and 24 bases separated the two germline ends. This CDR3 spans 21 amino acids. The germline V gene encodes CDR1 SGHRS and CDR2 YFSETQ. The CDR3 loop is CASSLVPTVAGSVTTNEKLFF. In DNA form, the CDR3 reads TGCGCCAGCAGCTTGGTTCCGACAGTAGCCGGGTCCGTTACAACTAATGAAAAACTGTTTTTT.

This clonotype was seen ten or more times. This chain links TRBV5-1 with TRBJ2-1; D remains ambiguous. Trimming took 3 bases from V and 5 from J, leaving 6 bases between them. The CDR3 runs 12 residues. The V gene's germline CDR1 is SGHRS and CDR2 YFSETQ. CDR3 loop: CASSYLNNEQFF. The CDR3, as DNA: TGCGCCAGCAGCTACTTAAACAATGAGCAGTTCTTC.

The chain joins TRBV5-1 to TRBJ2-7, with 8 positions matching TRBD2. This CDR3 is 15 amino acids long. V shed 0 bases, J shed 5 bases, and the junction held 7 bases outside the gene matches. Looked up from germline, CDR1 is SGHRS and CDR2 is YFSETQ. The CDR3 loop reads CASSLGVSGDHEQYF. CDR3 DNA: TGCGCCAGCAGCTTGGGGGTTAGCGGGGATCACGAGCAGTACTTC. Full variable domain (remainder filled in from reference TRBV5-1 and TRBJ2-7): KAGVTQTPRYLIKTRGQQVTLSCSPISGHRSVSWYQQTPGQGLQFLFEYFSETQRNKGNFPGRFSGRQFSNSRSEMNVSTLELGDSALYLCASSLGVSGDHEQYFGPGTRLTVT.

This chain connects TRBV12-3 or TRBV12-4 to TRBJ2-5; TRBD1 matches at 7 bases. This CDR3 spans 15 amino acids. J gave up 5 bases and V 6 bases, and 12 bases lay outside the gene matches. The DNA of the CDR3 is TGTGCCAGCAGGACGGTAGGGGGCAAAACGGAGACCCAGTACTTC. As protein: CASRTVGGKTETQYF.